This T cell receptor beta chain appears in the sequencing data of a study of blood T cell repertoires in COVID-19. This CDR3 has 16 amino acids. V shed 5 bases and J 1 base; nucleotides not matched to a gene: 9. CDR1 is LNHDA and CDR2 is SQIVND in the germline V gene (reference sequence). This clone was recorded only once. Clones were sequenced by immunoSEQ multiplex PCR, and TCRdb holds only the in-frame ones, with some missing. This sample has around 210,000 clones, with approximately 91% found just once. Input material: peripheral blood. The TCR comes from a man aged 45-65 years with COVID-19, enrolled during active disease. The chain recombines TRBV19 with TRBJ2-3, with 7 bases that match TRBD2. This CDR3 is CASSALRGRGTDTQYF. The CDR3 DNA is TGTGCCAGTAGTGCTCTGCGGGGGAGAGGCACAGATACGCAGTATTTT. The variable domain in full, completed from reference TRBV19 and TRBJ2-3, reads DGGITQSPKYLFRKEGQNVTLSCEQNLNHDAMYWYRQDPGQGLRLIYYSQIVNDFQKGDIAEGYSVSREKKESFPLTVTSAQKNPTAFYLCASSALRGRGTDTQYFGPGTRLTVL.